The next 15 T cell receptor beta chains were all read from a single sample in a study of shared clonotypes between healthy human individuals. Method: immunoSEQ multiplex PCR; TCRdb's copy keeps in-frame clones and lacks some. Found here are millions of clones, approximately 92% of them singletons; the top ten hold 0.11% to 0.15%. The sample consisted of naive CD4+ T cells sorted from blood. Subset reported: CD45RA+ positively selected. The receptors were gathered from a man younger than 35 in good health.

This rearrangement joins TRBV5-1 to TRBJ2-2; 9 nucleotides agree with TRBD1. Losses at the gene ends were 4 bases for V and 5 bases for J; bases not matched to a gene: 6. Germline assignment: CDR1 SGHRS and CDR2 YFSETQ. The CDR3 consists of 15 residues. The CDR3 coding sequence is TGCGCCAGCAGCATTGGGACAGGGAGAACCGGGGAGCTGTTTTTT. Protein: CASSIGTGRTGELFF.

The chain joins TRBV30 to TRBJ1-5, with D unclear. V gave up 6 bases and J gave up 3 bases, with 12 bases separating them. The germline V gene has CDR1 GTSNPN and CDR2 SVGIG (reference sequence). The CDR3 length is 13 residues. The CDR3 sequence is CACQGDFNQPQHF. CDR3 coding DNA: TGTGCCTGCCAAGGTGACTTCAATCAGCCCCAGCATTTT.

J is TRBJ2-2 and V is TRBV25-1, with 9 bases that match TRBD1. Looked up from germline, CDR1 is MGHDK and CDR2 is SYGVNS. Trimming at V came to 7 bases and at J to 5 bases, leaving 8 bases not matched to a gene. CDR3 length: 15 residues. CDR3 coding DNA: TGTGCCAGCACCGCGGGGACAGGGAGGACCGGGGAGCTGTTTTTT. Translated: CASTAGTGRTGELFF.

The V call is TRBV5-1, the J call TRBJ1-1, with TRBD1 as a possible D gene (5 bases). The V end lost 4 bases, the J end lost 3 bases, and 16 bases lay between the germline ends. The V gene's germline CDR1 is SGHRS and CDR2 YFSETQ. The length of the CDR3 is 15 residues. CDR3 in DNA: TGCGCCAGCAGCAGGGACCGTCCCCTTGACACTGAAGCTTTCTTT. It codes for CASSRDRPLDTEAFF.

This chain's CDR3 is CASSLGTGVAGELFF. For the CDR3, the DNA is TGCGCCAGCAGCTTGGGGACAGGGGTTGCCGGGGAGCTGTTTTTT. The chain couples TRBV5-1 to TRBJ2-2; 9 bases align to TRBD1. V gave up 0 bases and J gave up 6 bases; unmatched junction bases: 3. In germline, CDR1 is SGHRS, CDR2 YFSETQ. This CDR3 spans 15 amino acids.

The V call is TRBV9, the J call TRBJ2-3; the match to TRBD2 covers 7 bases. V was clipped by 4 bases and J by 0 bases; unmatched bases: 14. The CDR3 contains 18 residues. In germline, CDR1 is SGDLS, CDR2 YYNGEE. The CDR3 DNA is TGTGCCAGCAGCTCCCACCCGGTGCTAGCGGCTAGCACAGATACGCAGTATTTT. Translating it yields CASSSHPVLAASTDTQYF. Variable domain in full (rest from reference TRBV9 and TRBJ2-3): DSGVTQTPKHLITATGQRVTLRCSPRSGDLSVYWYQQSLDQGLQFLIQYYNGEERAKGNILERFSAQQFPDLHSELNLSSLELGDSALYFCASSSHPVLAASTDTQYFGPGTRLTVL.

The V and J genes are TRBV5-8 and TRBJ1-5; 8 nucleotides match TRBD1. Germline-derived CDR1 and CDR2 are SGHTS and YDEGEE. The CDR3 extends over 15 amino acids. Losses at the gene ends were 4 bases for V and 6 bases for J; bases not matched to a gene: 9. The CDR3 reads CASSPGQGFTQPQHF. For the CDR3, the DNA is TGTGCCAGCAGCCCCGGACAGGGTTTTACTCAGCCCCAGCATTTT.

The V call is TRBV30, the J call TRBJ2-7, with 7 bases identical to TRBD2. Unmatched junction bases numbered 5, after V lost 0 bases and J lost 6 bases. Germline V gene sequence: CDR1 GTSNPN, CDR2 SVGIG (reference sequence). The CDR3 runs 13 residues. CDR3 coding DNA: TGTGCCTGGAGTGTAGGCGGGAGTCGCGAGCAGTACTTC. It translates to CAWSVGGSREQYF.

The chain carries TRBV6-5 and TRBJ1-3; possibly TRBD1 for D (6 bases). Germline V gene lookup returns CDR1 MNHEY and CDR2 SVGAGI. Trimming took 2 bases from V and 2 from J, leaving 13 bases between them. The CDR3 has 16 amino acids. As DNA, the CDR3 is TGTGCCAGCAGTTACCGGTCAGGGGAAACTGGAAACACCATATATTTT. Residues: CASSYRSGETGNTIYF.

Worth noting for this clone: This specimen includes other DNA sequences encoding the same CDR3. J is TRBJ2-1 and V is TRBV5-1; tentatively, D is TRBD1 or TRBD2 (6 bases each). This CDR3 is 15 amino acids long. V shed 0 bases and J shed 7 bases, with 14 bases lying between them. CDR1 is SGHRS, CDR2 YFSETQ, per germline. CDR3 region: CASSLAVAGTNEQFF. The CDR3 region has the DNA TGCGCCAGCAGCTTGGCCGTGGCGGGGACAAATGAGCAGTTCTTC.

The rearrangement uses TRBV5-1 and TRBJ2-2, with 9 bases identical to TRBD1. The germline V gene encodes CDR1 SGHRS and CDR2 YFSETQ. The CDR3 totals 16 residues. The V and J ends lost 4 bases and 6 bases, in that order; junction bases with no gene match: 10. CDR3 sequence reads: CASSLGQGPIAGELFF. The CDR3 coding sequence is TGCGCCAGCAGCCTAGGACAGGGGCCTATAGCCGGGGAGCTGTTTTTT.

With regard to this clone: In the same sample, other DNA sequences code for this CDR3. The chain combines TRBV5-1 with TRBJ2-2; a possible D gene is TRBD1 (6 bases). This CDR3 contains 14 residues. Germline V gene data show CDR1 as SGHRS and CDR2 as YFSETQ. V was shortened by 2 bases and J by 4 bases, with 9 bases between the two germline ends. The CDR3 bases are TGCGCCAGCAGCTTAGGCAGGGGCACCGGGGAGCTGTTTTTT. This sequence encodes CASSLGRGTGELFF. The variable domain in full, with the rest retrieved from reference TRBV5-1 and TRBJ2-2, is KAGVTQTPRYLIKTRGQQVTLSCSPISGHRSVSWYQQTPGQGLQFLFEYFSETQRNKGNFPGRFSGRQFSNSRSEMNVSTLELGDSALYLCASSLGRGTGELFFGEGSRLTVL.

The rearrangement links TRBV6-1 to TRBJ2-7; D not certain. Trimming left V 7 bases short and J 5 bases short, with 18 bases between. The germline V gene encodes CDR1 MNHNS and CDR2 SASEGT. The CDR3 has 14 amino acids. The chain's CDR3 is CASTADLVPNEQYF. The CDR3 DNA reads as TGTGCCAGCACTGCCGACCTGGTCCCAAACGAGCAGTACTTC.

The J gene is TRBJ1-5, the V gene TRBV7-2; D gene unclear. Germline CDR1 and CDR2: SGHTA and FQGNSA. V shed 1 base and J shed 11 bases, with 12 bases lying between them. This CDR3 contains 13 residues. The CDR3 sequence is CASSLVRQSAQHF. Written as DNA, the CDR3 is TGTGCCAGCAGCTTAGTTCGCCAATCGGCCCAGCATTTT.

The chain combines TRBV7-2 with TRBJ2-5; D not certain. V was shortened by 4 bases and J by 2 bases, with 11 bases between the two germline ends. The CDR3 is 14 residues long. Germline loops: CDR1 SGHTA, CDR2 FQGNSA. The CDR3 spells CASSSSRSQETQYF. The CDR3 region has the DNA TGTGCCAGCAGCTCCTCGAGGAGTCAAGAGACCCAGTACTTC.